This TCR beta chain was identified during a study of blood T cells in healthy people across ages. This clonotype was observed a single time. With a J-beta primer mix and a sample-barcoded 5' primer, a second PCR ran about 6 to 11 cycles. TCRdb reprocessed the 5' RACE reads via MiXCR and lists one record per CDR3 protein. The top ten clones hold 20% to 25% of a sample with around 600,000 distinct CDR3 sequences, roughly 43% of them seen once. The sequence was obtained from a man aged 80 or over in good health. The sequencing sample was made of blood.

CDR3 DNA sequence: TGTGCCAGCAGTTTTCGAGTTGGGGAGCAGTACTTC. Translating it yields CASSFRVGEQYF. The chain combines TRBV12-3 or TRBV12-4 with TRBJ2-7; the D is unclear. The CDR3 covers 12 residues. Trimming took 3 bases from V and 7 from J, leaving 10 bases between them.